This entry features one T cell receptor (beta chain) sequence. Its recognized antigen is unknown. The sample holds no much larger clone one base away, and base qualities are not on file. TCRbeta CDR3 regions were amplified from genomic DNA using the immunoSEQ Assay, a bias-controlled multiplex PCR. The study's own analysis went as follows. The number of nucleated cells in each sample was estimated from the amplification of reference gene primers within the assay. To quantify the absolute abundance of each unique TCRbeta CDR3 rearrangement, sequence reads were collapsed and filtered. Productive Simpson clonality was computed per sample as the square root of Simpson's diversity index over productive rearrangements. This is the immuneACCESS table as TCRdb keeps it, with only in-frame sequences that have V and J called. A part of the clones is gone; compared with another copy, unresolved V genes explain less than half, and the rest is unexplained. The V and J calls and clone size come from that table; D and trimming were worked out from the DNA. This sample gives 85,000 to 100,000 clones in total; just over 85% of them show up just once. Together, the top ten hold 10% to 15% of the sample.

This sample stems from a study of blood T cell repertoires in COVID-19 (TCRdb year 2020). Looking at the study overall: Collaborator samples came from the United States, Italy and Spain and covered acute and convalescent phases of COVID-19. The material from the prospective study consisted of cDNA or gDNA derived from T cells, B-cell-depleted T cells, or PBMCs. Deeply sampled blood TCRbeta repertoires from subjects exposed to, actively infected with, or recovered from COVID-19 were included in the dataset. The repertoires were released in a freely available public database intended as a resource for research on the immune response to SARS-CoV-2. Samples came from the ongoing ImmuneRACE study (first 160 participants) plus 1,254 subjects from 6 global collaborators. Sample metadata almost always included a de-identified subject ID, COVID-19 status, age in years and sex. Where available, HLA class I and class II types were taken from metadata supplied by the sample provider and were not determined by assay-based typing.

The CDR3, from cysteine to phenylalanine, totals 13 residues. The sequence is cut down to CDR3 DNA, 39 bases in frame from base 1. Trimming takes 1 base from V and 6 bases from J, and the germline ends sit 10 bases apart. In the germline V gene, CDR1 corresponds to SGHRS and CDR2 to YFSETQ. The collaborating institutions used their own protocols to collect whole blood in K2EDTA tubes. For TCRbeta analysis, collaborators shipped samples in one of three forms: frozen whole blood, isolated PBMCs, or DNA extracted from either of those sample types. Study-wide conclusions, independent of this receptor: Clinical and demographic metadata were provided uncurated, with the amount varying by source and participant.

The TCR sequence derives from a woman aged 60-75 years in a cohort sampled during active or convalescent COVID-19. Sequences were obtained from peripheral blood. The V and J genes are TRBV5-1 and TRBJ2-5; the best D guess is TRBD1, with 5 bases matching. The CDR3 loop reads CASSLTQGQTQYF. The DNA sequence reads TGCGCCAGCAGCTTGACGCAGGGCCAGACCCAGTACTTC. The reference TRBV5-1 and TRBJ2-5 proteins fill in what lies around the CDR3, so the full variable domain reads KAGVTQTPRYLIKTRGQQVTLSCSPISGHRSVSWYQQTPGQGLQFLFEYFSETQRNKGNFPGRFSGRQFSNSRSEMNVSTLELGDSALYLCASSLTQGQTQYFGPGTRLLVL.